This T cell receptor (beta chain) was profiled in a study of T-cell memory formation after mild COVID-19. Study-wide context: Clusters of TCRs were largely donor specific. Study-level results: SARS-CoV-2 specificity was not confirmed for second-wave clones peaking on day 37.

Germline CDR1 is LGHNA and CDR2 is YNFKEQ. Trimming took 1 base from V and 6 from J, leaving 19 bases between them. The CDR3 sequence is 17 residues long. TCRdb processed the 5' RACE reads anew with MiXCR; each CDR3 protein has one entry. The sample carries fewer than 250,000 distinct CDR3 sequences, around 25% recorded once. There are a few counts of this clonotype. Its antigen is as yet unknown. The sequence came from an adult woman who had mild COVID-19 (a few samples of this study predate the infection). Cell type and time point are not known. The sample comprised PBMCs or a T cell subset sorted from them (not recorded which). The chain uses TRBV4-2 and TRBJ1-3; D remains ambiguous. CDR3 sequence: CASSQASVQGVANTIYF. The CDR3 bases are TGTGCCAGCAGCCAAGCCTCGGTCCAAGGCGTGGCAAACACCATATATTTT.